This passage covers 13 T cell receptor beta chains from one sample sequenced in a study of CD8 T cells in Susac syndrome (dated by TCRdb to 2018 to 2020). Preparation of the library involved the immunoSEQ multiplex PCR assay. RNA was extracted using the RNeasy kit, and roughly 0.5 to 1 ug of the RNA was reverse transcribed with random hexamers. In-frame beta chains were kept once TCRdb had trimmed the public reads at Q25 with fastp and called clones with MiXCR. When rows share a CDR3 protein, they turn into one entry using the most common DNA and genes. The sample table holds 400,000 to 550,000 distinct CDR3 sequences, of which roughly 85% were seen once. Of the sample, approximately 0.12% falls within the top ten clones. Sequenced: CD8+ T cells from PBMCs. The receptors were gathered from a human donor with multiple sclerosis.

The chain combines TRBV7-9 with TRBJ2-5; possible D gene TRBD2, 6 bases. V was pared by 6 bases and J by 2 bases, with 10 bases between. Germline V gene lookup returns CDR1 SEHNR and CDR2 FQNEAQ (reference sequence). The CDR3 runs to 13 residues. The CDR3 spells CASSISGQETQYF. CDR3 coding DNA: TGTGCCAGCAGTATTAGCGGACAAGAGACCCAGTACTTC.

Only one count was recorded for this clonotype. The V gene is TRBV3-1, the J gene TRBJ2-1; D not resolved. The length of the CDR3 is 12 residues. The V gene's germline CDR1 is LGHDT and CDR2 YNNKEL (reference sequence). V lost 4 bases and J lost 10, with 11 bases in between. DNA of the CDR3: TGTGCCAGCAGCCCCGGACCATTCGAGCAGTTCTTC. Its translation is CASSPGPFEQFF.

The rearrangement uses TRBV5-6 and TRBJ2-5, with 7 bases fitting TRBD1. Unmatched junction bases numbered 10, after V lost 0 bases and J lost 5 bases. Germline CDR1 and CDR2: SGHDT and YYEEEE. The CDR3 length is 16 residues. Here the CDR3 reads CASSLGPGQAYETQYF. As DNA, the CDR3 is TGTGCCAGCAGCTTGGGGCCCGGACAGGCATATGAGACCCAGTACTTC.

DNA of the CDR3: TGCAGCGTTGAAGATTGGGCAACCGGGTCAGGACCACCTGAAGCTTTCTTT. Protein sequence: CSVEDWATGSGPPEAFF. The V gene is TRBV29-1, the J gene TRBJ1-1; no firm D call. The V and J ends lost 0 bases and 6 bases respectively, with 23 bases between them. This CDR3 comprises 17 residues. Per the germline V gene, CDR1 is SQVTM and CDR2 is ANQGSEA.

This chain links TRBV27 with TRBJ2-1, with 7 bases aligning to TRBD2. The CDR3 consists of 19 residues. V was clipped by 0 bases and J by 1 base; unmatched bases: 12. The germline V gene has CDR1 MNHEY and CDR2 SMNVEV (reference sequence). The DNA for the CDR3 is TGTGCCAGCAGTTTATCTCCGGGGTTAGCGGGCGGTTCCTACAATGAGCAGTTCTTC. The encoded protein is CASSLSPGLAGGSYNEQFF.

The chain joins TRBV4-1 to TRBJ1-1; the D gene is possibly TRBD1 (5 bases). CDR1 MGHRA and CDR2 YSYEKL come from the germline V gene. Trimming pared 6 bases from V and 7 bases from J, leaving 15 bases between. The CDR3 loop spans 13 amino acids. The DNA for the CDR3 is TGCGCCAGCAGTAAAGGGGTCGGGGTTGAAGCTTTCTTT. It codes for CASSKGVGVEAFF.

The CDR3 nucleotides are TGTGCCAGCGTTAGCGGGGGGCGCCAAGAGACCCAGTACTTC. Residues: CASVSGGRQETQYF. The V and J genes are TRBV7-9 and TRBJ2-5; the match to TRBD2 covers 10 bases. Trimming removed 8 bases from V and 1 base from J; junction bases left unmatched: 4. Germline V gene data show CDR1 as SEHNR and CDR2 as FQNEAQ (reference sequence). The CDR3 consists of 14 residues.

CDR3 in amino acids: CASRRPEGQETQYF. The CDR3 DNA sequence: TGTGCCAGCAGGAGGCCTGAGGGCCAGGAGACCCAGTACTTC. V is TRBV2 and J is TRBJ2-5, with D perhaps TRBD2 (5 bases). Looked up from germline, CDR1 is SNHLY and CDR2 is FYNNEI. Trimming removed 6 bases from V and 5 bases from J, with 16 bases in between. This CDR3 region has 14 residues.

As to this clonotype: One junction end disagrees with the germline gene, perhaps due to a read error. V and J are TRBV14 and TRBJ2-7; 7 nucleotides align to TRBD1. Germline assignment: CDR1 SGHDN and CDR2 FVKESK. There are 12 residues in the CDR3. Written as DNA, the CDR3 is TGTGCCAGCAGCCAAGATGACAGGGCGCAAGAATTC. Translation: CASSQDDRAQEF.

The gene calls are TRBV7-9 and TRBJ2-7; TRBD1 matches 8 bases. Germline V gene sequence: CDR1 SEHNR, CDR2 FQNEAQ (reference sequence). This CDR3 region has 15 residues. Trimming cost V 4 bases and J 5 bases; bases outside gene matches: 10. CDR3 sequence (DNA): TGTGCCAGCAGCTCTCTCTTACCAGGGGGCAACGAGCAGTACTTC. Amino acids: CASSSLLPGGNEQYF.

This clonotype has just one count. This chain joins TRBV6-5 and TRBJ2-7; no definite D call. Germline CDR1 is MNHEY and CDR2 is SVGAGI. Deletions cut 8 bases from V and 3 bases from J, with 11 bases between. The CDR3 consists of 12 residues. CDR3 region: CASGLNGYEQYF. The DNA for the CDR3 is TGTGCCAGCGGTCTTAATGGCTACGAGCAGTACTTC.

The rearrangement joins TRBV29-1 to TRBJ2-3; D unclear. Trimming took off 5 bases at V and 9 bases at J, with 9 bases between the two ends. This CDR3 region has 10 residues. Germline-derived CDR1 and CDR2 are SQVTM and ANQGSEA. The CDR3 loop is CSVLLGTQYF. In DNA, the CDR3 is TGCAGCGTTCTTCTGGGAACGCAGTATTTT.

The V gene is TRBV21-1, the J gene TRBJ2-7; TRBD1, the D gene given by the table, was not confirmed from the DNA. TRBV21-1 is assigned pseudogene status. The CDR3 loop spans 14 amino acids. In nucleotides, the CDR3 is TGTGCCAGCAGCAACCGGGCCGAGGGGTACGAGCAGTACTTC. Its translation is CASSNRAEGYEQYF.